Here is one T cell receptor (beta chain) with its context. The entry originates in a study of early T cells in non-severe SARS-CoV-2 infection. Study information: Bulk RNA from unsorted whole blood was sequenced; chains were unpaired.

TCRdb reprocessed the 5' RACE reads via MiXCR and lists one record per CDR3 protein. The table lists over 30,000 distinct CDR3 sequences, approximately 7.1% of them singletons. This CDR3 is built from 16 residues. Per the germline V gene, CDR1 is SNHLY and CDR2 is FYNNEI. V lost 4 bases and J lost 4; bases outside the gene matches: 9. The gene calls are TRBV2 and TRBJ1-5; 8 bases are a match to TRBD1. The TCR was taken from an adult who was a healthcare worker with PCR-confirmed SARS-CoV-2 infection or an uninfected control (not recorded which). Sequencing was performed on whole blood, taken at baseline. In DNA form, the CDR3 reads TGTGCCAGCAGTGCCGGATTAGACAGGGGAAATCAGCCCCAGCATTTT. This sequence encodes CASSAGLDRGNQPQHF.